This is a list of T cell receptor beta chains from one sample in a study of T cell clones after liver transplantation. Clones were sequenced by immunoSEQ multiplex PCR, and TCRdb holds only the in-frame ones, with some missing. The data contain about 120,000 clones, about nine tenths of them singletons. Specimen: CD4+ T cells from blood, collected 12 months after liver transplant. These TCRs come from a human patient who received a liver transplant. Among the T cells, some may be from the graft donor. Both conserved end residues are part of each CDR3. A D gene is named only where the DNA matches it firmly. Size is stated for part of the rows, as once, few or many counts, or as a class when the clone is expanded.

J gene | V gene | clone size | D gene | CDR3 protein | CDR3 DNA
TRBJ2-7 | TRBV28 | NA | TRBD2 | CASSIRFTSGITAEQYF | TGTGCCAGCAGTATCAGATTTACAAGCGGGATCACCGCCGAGCAGTACTTC
TRBJ1-4 | TRBV11-2 | NA | NA | CASSLDSSVGQKLFF | TGTGCCAGCAGCTTAGATTCGTCCGTTGGACAGAAACTGTTTTTT
TRBJ1-3 | TRBV7-8 | few | NA | CASSLAEGVSSGNTIYF | TGTGCCAGCAGCTTAGCGGAAGGCGTTAGCTCTGGAAACACCATATATTTT
TRBJ2-2 | TRBV5-6 | NA | NA | CASSLAGTGELFF | TGTGCCAGCAGCTTGGCGGGGACCGGGGAGCTGTTTTTT
TRBJ2-2 | TRBV6-5 | NA | TRBD1 | CASSYLAGGATGELFF | TGTGCCAGCAGTTACCTGGCAGGGGGTGCCACCGGGGAGCTGTTTTTT
TRBJ1-4 | TRBV9 | NA | NA | CAPRGGVTGKLFF | TGTGCCCCCCGCGGGGGGGTGACGGGAAAACTGTTTTTT
TRBJ2-1 | TRBV28 | NA | TRBD2 | CASRESAGVGDNEQFF | TGTGCCAGCAGGGAATCAGCGGGAGTGGGGGACAATGAGCAGTTCTTC
TRBJ1-5 | TRBV4-1 | NA | NA | CASSQDVGGLRTQHF | TGCGCCAGCAGCCAAGATGTGGGGGGGCTGAGGACCCAGCATTTT
TRBJ1-1 | TRBV9 | NA | NA | CASSRGGSDTEAFF | TGTGCCAGCAGCAGAGGGGGTTCGGACACTGAAGCTTTCTTT
TRBJ2-7 | TRBV2 | NA | NA | CASSAPDRHEQYF | TGTGCCAGCAGTGCTCCGGACCGCCACGAGCAGTACTTC
TRBJ1-5 | TRBV5-1 | few | TRBD1 | CASSPTGDSNQPQHF | TGCGCCAGCTCGCCTACAGGGGATAGCAATCAGCCCCAGCATTTT
TRBJ1-2 | TRBV5-5 | NA | TRBD1 | CASSLAPTGQGYGYTF | TGTGCCAGCAGCTTGGCCCCGACAGGGCAGGGGTATGGCTACACCTTC
TRBJ2-7 | TRBV7-2 | NA | TRBD2 | CASSLATSGTYEQYF | TGTGCCAGCAGCTTAGCGACTAGCGGTACCTACGAGCAGTACTTC
TRBJ1-1 | TRBV10-3 | NA | NA | CAISRGMGTEAFF | TGTGCCATCAGCAGGGGTATGGGCACTGAAGCTTTCTTT
TRBJ1-1 | TRBV5-1 | NA | NA | CASRSVEAGNTEAFF | TGCGCCAGCAGGTCCGTCGAGGCGGGGAACACTGAAGCTTTCTTT
TRBJ1-3 | TRBV9 | NA | NA | CASSPGSPGNTIYF | TGTGCCAGCAGTCCCGGGAGCCCTGGAAACACCATATATTTT
TRBJ2-5 | TRBV5-6 | NA | NA | CASSLRGIETQYF | TGTGCCAGCAGCTTGAGAGGGATCGAGACCCAGTACTTC
TRBJ2-7 | TRBV7-2 | NA | TRBD2 | CASSSTSGTYEQYF | TGTGCCAGCAGCTCCACTAGCGGCACCTACGAGCAGTACTTC
TRBJ2-1 | TRBV11-2 | NA | NA | CASNPGWNFLNEQFF | TGTGCCAGCAACCCCGGGTGGAACTTTCTTAATGAGCAGTTCTTC
TRBJ2-3 | TRBV28 | NA | NA | CASRGGQGPDTQYF | TGTGCCTCCCGGGGCGGGCAGGGTCCAGATACGCAGTATTTT
TRBJ2-7 | TRBV19 | NA | NA | CASSIDLRSAVEQYF | TGTGCCAGTAGTATAGATCTCCGTTCAGCGGTCGAGCAGTACTTC
TRBJ2-7 | TRBV7-7 | NA | TRBD2 | CASSPRLAGAYEQYF | TGTGCTAGCAGCCCTAGACTAGCGGGAGCCTACGAGCAGTACTTC
TRBJ2-7 | TRBV29-1 | NA | TRBD2 | CSVEGLAGPYEQYF | TGCAGCGTGGAGGGACTAGCGGGGCCCTACGAGCAGTACTTC
TRBJ2-2 | TRBV2 | NA | TRBD1 | CASSRQGAGAGELFF | TGTGCCAGCAGTAGACAGGGGGCTGGCGCCGGGGAGCTGTTTTTT
TRBJ1-1 | TRBV11-2 | few | NA | CASSLEMNTEAFF | TGTGCCAGCAGCTTAGAGATGAACACTGAAGCTTTCTTT
TRBJ1-2 | TRBV28 | NA | NA | CASSLLQNYGYTF | TGTGCCAGCAGTTTACTCCAGAACTATGGCTACACCTTC